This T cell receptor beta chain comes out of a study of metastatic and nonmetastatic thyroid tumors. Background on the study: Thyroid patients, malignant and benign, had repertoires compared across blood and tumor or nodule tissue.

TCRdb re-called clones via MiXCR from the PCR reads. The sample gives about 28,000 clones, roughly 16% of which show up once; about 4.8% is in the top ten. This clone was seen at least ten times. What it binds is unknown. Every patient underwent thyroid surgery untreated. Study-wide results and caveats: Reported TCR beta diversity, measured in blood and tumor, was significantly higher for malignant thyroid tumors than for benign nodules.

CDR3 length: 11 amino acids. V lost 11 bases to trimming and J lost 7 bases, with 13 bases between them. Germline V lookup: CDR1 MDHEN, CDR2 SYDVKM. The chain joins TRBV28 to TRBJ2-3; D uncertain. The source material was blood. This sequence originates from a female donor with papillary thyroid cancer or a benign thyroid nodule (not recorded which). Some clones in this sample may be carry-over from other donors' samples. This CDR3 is CALRSRHTQYF. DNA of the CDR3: TGTGCCCTTCGGAGTCGGCATACGCAGTATTTT. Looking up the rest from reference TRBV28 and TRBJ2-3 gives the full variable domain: DVKVTQSSRYLVKRTGEKVFLECVQDMDHENMFWYRQDPGLGLRLIYFSYDVKMKEKGDIPEGYSVSREKKERFSLILESASTNQTSMYLCALRSRHTQYFGPGTRLTVL.